This T cell receptor beta chain was recovered during a study of cytomegalovirus exposure and HLA in healthy donors. Remarks on this clone: Its specificity is not known.

PCR primers comprised 60 Vbeta and 13 Jbeta primers. Profiled with immunoSEQ multiplex PCR; TCRdb holds only in-frame clones, not every one. This sample yields under 150,000 clones, of which about 61% are seen a single time; 2.4% belongs to the top ten. Study conclusions and caveats: Several of the most significant clusters appeared linked to common viral pathogens, based on a later analysis. Later work found that TCR association rates differed between HLA loci; DRB1 had the most and HLA-C the fewest.

The V gene's germline CDR1 is LNHDA and CDR2 SQIVND (reference sequence). V shed 6 bases and J 4 bases; nucleotides not matched to a gene: 9. CDR3 length: 15 residues. V gene TRBV19 combines with J gene TRBJ2-5; 9 nucleotides line up with TRBD1. Input material: PBMCs. The TCR sequence derives from a woman between 40 and 55 years old in good health and CMV-seronegative. The CDR3 nucleotides are TGTGCCAGTAGCCCTCGGGACAGGGCAGGAGAGACCCAGTACTTC. This codes for CASSPRDRAGETQYF.